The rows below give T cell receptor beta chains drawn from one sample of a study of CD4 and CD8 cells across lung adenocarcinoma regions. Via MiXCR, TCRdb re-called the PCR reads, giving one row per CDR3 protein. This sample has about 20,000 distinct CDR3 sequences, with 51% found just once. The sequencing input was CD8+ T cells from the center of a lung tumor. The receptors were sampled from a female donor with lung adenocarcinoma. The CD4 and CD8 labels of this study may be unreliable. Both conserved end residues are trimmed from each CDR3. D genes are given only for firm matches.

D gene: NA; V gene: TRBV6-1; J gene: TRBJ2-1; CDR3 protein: ASRDRNYLGGNEQF
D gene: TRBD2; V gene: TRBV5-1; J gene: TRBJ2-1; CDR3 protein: ASSRSLASSYNEQF
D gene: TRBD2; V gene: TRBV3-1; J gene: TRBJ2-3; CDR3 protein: ASSQDMALAGIEY
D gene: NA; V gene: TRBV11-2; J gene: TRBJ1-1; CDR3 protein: ASSLDPSPNTEAF
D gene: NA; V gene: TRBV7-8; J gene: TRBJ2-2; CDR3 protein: ASSLRVSNTGELF
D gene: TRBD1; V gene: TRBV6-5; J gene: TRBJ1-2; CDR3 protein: ASSSAGTDYGYT
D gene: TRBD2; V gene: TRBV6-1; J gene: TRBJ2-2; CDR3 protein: ASSTSGGANTGELF
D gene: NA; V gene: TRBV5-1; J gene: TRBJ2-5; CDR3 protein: ASRELRGSIGETQY
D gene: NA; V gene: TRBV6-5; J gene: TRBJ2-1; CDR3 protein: ASSWGLEAVNEQF
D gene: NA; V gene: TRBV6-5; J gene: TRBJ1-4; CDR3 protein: ASSYLTGVEKLF
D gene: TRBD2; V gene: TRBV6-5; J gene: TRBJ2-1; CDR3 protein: ASSYSASGRASYNEQF
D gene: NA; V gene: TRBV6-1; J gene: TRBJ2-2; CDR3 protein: ASSERATNTGELF
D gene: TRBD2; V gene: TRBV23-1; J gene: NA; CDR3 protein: ARLGLTSGRGGSYEQY
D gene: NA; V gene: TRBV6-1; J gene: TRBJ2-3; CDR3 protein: ASSERVGFTDTQY
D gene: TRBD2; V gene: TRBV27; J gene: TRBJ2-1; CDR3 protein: ASMTSVTDNEQF
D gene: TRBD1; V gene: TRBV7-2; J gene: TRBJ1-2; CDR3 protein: ASSLSGGASYGYT
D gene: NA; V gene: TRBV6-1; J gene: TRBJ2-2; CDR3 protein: ASRLLQGTGELF
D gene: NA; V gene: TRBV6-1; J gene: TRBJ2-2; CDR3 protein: ASNPGANTGELF
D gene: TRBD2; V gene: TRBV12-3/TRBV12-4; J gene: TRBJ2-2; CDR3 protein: ASRRGGADTGELF
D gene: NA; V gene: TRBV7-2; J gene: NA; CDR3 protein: ASSFQPYTYEQY
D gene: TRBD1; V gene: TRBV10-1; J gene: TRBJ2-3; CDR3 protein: ASSSGTGGKETQY
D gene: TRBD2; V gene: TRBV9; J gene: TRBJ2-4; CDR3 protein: ASSDLGRGGNIQY
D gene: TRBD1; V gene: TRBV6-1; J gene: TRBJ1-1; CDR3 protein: ASSPPGGMNTEAF
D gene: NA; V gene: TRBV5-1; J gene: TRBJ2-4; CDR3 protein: ASSLGIGEGKNIQY
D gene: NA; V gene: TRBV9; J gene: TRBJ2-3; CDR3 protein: ASSVTLGVTDTQY
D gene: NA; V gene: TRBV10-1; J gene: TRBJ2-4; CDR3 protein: ASSEGARENIQY
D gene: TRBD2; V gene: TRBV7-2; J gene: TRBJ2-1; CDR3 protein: ASSLAGGSGLYEQF
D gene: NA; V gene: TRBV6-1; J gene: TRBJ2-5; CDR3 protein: ASRPLRDPVRETQY
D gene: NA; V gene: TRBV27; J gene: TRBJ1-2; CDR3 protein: ASSPQGPLRDYGYT
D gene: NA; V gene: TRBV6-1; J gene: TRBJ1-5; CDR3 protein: ASSEGFARQPQH
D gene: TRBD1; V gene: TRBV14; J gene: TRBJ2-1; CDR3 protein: ASSPRDSDNEQF
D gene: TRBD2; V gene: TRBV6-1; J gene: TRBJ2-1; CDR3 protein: ASTPRGLVTNEQF
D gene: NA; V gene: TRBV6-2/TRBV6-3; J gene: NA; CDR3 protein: ASSLRASSEQF
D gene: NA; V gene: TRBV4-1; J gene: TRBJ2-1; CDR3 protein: ASSFGGPRDVQF
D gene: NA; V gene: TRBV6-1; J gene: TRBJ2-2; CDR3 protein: ASSEERGGTGELF
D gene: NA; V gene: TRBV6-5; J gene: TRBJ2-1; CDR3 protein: ASSYGAPWGSIDNEQF